Below are 14 T cell receptor beta chains sequenced from a single sample in a study of blood T cell repertoires in COVID-19. TCRdb keeps only in-frame clones here, not all; method: immunoSEQ multiplex PCR. The data show about 160,000 clones, with 79% seen just once and 8.1% held by the top ten. Sequencing was carried out using peripheral blood. The receptors shown here come from a woman aged 60-75 years with COVID-19, enrolled during active disease.

The chain is built from TRBV2 and TRBJ2-5; 7 bases align to TRBD2. The trim removed 6 bases at V and 4 bases at J, leaving 5 bases unmatched. This CDR3 has 13 amino acids. Germline CDR1 is SNHLY and CDR2 is FYNNEI. The CDR3: CASSPGGPETQYF. CDR3 bases: TGTGCCAGCAGCCCGGGAGGCCCAGAGACCCAGTACTTC. The full variable domain, rest sourced from reference TRBV2 and TRBJ2-5, is EPEVTQTPSHQVTQMGQEVILRCVPISNHLYFYWYRQILGQKVEFLVSFYNNEISEKSEIFDDQFSVERPDGSNFTLKIRSTKLEDSAMYFCASSPGGPETQYFGPGTRLLVL.

V usage is TRBV28 and J usage is TRBJ2-2; 11 bases are a match to TRBD2. The germline V gene encodes CDR1 MDHEN and CDR2 SYDVKM. The V segment lost 4 bases and the J segment 1 base; nucleotides outside the gene matches: 8. This CDR3 is 18 amino acids long. Written as DNA, the CDR3 is TGTGCCAGCAGTTCCATGGGACTAGCGGAGCGGAACACCGGGGAGCTGTTTTTT. Its protein is CASSSMGLAERNTGELFF.

The J gene is TRBJ1-5, the V gene TRBV4-1; D uncertain. This CDR3 region has 16 residues. The ends were cut back, 4 bases at V and 6 bases at J, with 19 bases in the middle. Germline V CDR1 and CDR2: MGHRA, YSYEKL. CDR3 loop: CASSLKEDLRSQPQHF. In DNA form, the CDR3 reads TGCGCCAGCAGCCTGAAAGAGGATTTGAGGAGTCAGCCCCAGCATTTT.

The V and J genes are TRBV6-2 or TRBV6-3 and TRBJ1-5; tentative D call: TRBD1 (6 bases). Trimming removed 4 bases at V and 2 bases at J, with 18 bases between. The CDR3 runs 17 residues. Germline V gene data show CDR1 as MNHEY and CDR2 as SVGEGT. The CDR3 DNA is TGTGCCAGCAGTTCCACCGGAGGGGGGGTACGCAATCAGCCCCAGCATTTT. The encoded protein is CASSSTGGGVRNQPQHF.

The chain is built from TRBV7-3 and TRBJ2-3; D may be TRBD2 (6 bases). The CDR3 sequence is 16 residues long. V was trimmed by 0 bases and J by 1 base, leaving 11 bases between them. Germline values: CDR1 SGHTA, CDR2 FQGTGA. CDR3 sequence reads: CASSLTGGKGTDTQYF. As DNA, the CDR3 is TGTGCCAGCAGCTTAACGGGAGGAAAGGGCACAGATACGCAGTATTTT.

The genes are TRBV2 and TRBJ1-5; 9 bases are shared with TRBD1. This CDR3 contains 14 residues. The junction had 5 bases not matched to a gene; V was cut back by 4 bases and J by 7 bases. CDR1 and CDR2 (germline): SNHLY, FYNNEI. CDR3 loop: CASSATGGRQPQHF. DNA of the CDR3: TGTGCCAGCAGTGCTACAGGGGGCAGACAGCCCCAGCATTTT.

The V call is TRBV9, the J call TRBJ2-3; TRBD2 agrees at 8 bases. The V gene's germline CDR1 is SGDLS and CDR2 YYNGEE. The CDR3 loop spans 14 amino acids. With 4 bases clipped from V and 8 bases from J, the junction kept 9 bases outside the gene matches. DNA of the CDR3: TGTGCCAGCAGCTTGGGGACTAGGGCGGGTACGCAGTATTTT. Translated, it gives CASSLGTRAGTQYF.

This chain connects TRBV5-1 to TRBJ2-6, with D tentatively TRBD2 (6 bases). The V and J ends lost 4 bases and 0 bases respectively, with 17 bases between them. This CDR3 has 18 residues. Germline values: CDR1 SGHRS, CDR2 YFSETQ. DNA for the CDR3: TGCGCCAGCAGCCAGCAGGGAGGAGGGGTCTCTGGGGCCAACGTCCTGACTTTC. This encodes CASSQQGGGVSGANVLTF. The full variable domain, with the rest looked up from reference TRBV5-1 and TRBJ2-6, is KAGVTQTPRYLIKTRGQQVTLSCSPISGHRSVSWYQQTPGQGLQFLFEYFSETQRNKGNFPGRFSGRQFSNSRSEMNVSTLELGDSALYLCASSQQGGGVSGANVLTFGAGSRLTVL.

This sequence joins TRBV18 and TRBJ2-2; 8 bases map to TRBD1. CDR3 length: 16 amino acids. Germline CDR1 is KGHSH and CDR2 is LQKENI. V shed 6 bases and J 3 bases; nucleotides not matched to a gene: 9. CDR3 region: CASSPRQGIDTGELFF. CDR3 DNA sequence: TGTGCCAGCTCGCCTAGACAGGGGATAGACACCGGGGAGCTGTTTTTT.

This chain joins TRBV7-2 and TRBJ1-6; TRBD1 aligns across 7 bases. V shed 8 bases and J 10 bases; nucleotides not matched to a gene: 11. The CDR3 consists of 14 residues. Germline V CDR1 and CDR2: SGHTA, FQGNSA. CDR3 sequence reads: CASVNRGRGSPLHF. As DNA, the CDR3 is TGTGCCAGCGTGAACAGGGGAAGAGGGTCACCCCTCCACTTT.

The genes are TRBV2 and TRBJ2-1; D remains unclear. This CDR3 contains 17 residues. Germline V gene sequence: CDR1 SNHLY, CDR2 FYNNEI. Deletions cut 4 bases from V and 0 bases from J, with 16 bases between. Here the CDR3 reads CASSGSPERSSYNEQFF. The CDR3 DNA follows: TGTGCCAGCAGTGGGTCGCCCGAGAGGAGCTCCTACAATGAGCAGTTCTTC.

The chain uses TRBV9 and TRBJ2-2; 8 positions agree with TRBD1. The J segment lost 5 bases and the V segment lost 0 bases, leaving 6 bases of the junction unmatched. The CDR3 is 16 amino acids. The V gene's germline CDR1 is SGDLS and CDR2 YYNGEE. CDR3 loop: CASSVGPQGATGELFF. The DNA of the CDR3 is TGTGCCAGCAGCGTAGGTCCGCAGGGGGCGACCGGGGAGCTGTTTTTT.

The rearrangement uses TRBV5-1 and TRBJ2-1; D may be TRBD1 (5 bases). CDR1 and CDR2 from the germline V gene are SGHRS and YFSETQ. CDR3 length equals 13 residues. V gave up 2 bases and J gave up 12 bases, with 15 bases separating them. CDR3 sequence (DNA): TGCGCCAGCAGCTTAGAAGACAGTGTAGCGCAGTTCTTC. This gives the protein CASSLEDSVAQFF.

The chain carries TRBV30 and TRBJ1-5, with a tentative D call TRBD1 (6 bases). This CDR3 comprises 13 residues. Looked up from germline, CDR1 is GTSNPN and CDR2 is SVGIG (reference sequence). The V end was cut by 2 bases, the J end by 3 bases, with 8 bases between. DNA of the CDR3: TGTGCCTGGAGTCCAGGGGCCAATCAGCCCCAGCATTTT. It is translated as CAWSPGANQPQHF.